This TCR beta chain was retrieved from a study of radiotherapy plus CTLA-4 blockade in lung cancer. Study findings and constraints: In blood, TCR clones derived from the tumor expanded after radiotherapy plus ipilimumab.

Germline CDR1 is KGHSH and CDR2 is LQKENI. The junction had 5 bases not matched to a gene; V was cut back by 6 bases and J by 1 base. CDR3 length equals 14 residues. Using immunoSEQ multiplex PCR, the repertoire was profiled, and TCRdb retains in-frame clones only, with some absent. The data hold approximately 85,000 clones, with around 87% observed a single time. A note on this clone: Its specificity is not known.

The TCR originated in a human donor with non-small cell lung cancer who had a partial response to radiotherapy plus ipilimumab. The chain has TRBV18 and TRBJ2-5, with TRBD1 identical over 7 bases. The starting material was peripheral blood, obtained from a patient treated with radiotherapy plus ipilimumab. CDR3 sequence (DNA): TGTGCCAGCTCCCCAGACAGGGCCCAAGAGACCCAGTACTTC. This translates into CASSPDRAQETQYF.